These 32 T cell receptor beta chains were sequenced from one sample in a study of blood T cell repertoires in COVID-19. This table comes from immunoSEQ multiplex PCR, and its TCRdb copy is limited to in-frame clones, with some not included. This repertoire shows 190,000 or so clones, 70% to 90% found once; its top ten account for approximately 8.2%. The sample consisted of PBMCs or T cells enriched from blood (not recorded which). All receptors come from a woman aged 18-29 years who had recovered from COVID-19.

This clone was seen a few times. V is TRBV5-4 and J is TRBJ2-3; D ambiguous. Trimming removed 0 bases from V and 6 bases from J, with 8 bases in between. Germline V gene data show CDR1 as SGHNT and CDR2 as YYREEE (reference sequence). The CDR3 extends over 13 amino acids. The CDR3 nucleotides are TGTGCCAGCAGCTTGGATCAACGGGATACGCAGTATTTT. Protein sequence: CASSLDQRDTQYF.

The rearrangement uses TRBV18 and TRBJ1-1, with 8 positions matching TRBD1. CDR1 is KGHSH, CDR2 LQKENI, per germline. This CDR3 is built from 14 residues. J lost 5 bases, V lost 1 base, and 3 bases had no gene match. CDR3 coding DNA: TGTGCCAGCTCACCACGACAGGGGAGGACTGAAGCTTTCTTT. Translation: CASSPRQGRTEAFF.

This rearrangement joins TRBV13 to TRBJ1-1; D might be TRBD1 (6 bases). The CDR3 is 16 amino acids. V was cut by 3 bases and J by 2 bases, with 16 bases left in between. Germline values: CDR1 PRHDT, CDR2 FYEKMQ (reference sequence). The CDR3 loop is CASSFRQGRGNTEAFF. The CDR3 DNA reads as TGTGCCAGCAGCTTTCGGCAGGGGAGAGGAAACACTGAAGCTTTCTTT.

The chain uses TRBV9 and TRBJ1-4; D remains ambiguous. Germline V gene sequence: CDR1 SGDLS, CDR2 YYNGEE. V was trimmed by 0 bases and J by 0 bases, leaving 9 bases between them. The CDR3 covers 16 residues. The CDR3 coding sequence is TGTGCCAGCAGCGTAGCCCCTCAGTCAACTAATGAAAAACTGTTTTTT. Amino acid sequence: CASSVAPQSTNEKLFF.

The chain joins TRBV7-2 to TRBJ2-7; 11 bases line up with TRBD2. V was clipped by 4 bases and J by 6 bases; unmatched bases: 2. The germline V gene encodes CDR1 SGHTA and CDR2 FQGNSA. The CDR3 contains 13 residues. This CDR3 is CASSYGLAGEQYF. In DNA form, the CDR3 reads TGTGCCAGCAGCTACGGACTAGCGGGCGAGCAGTACTTC. The complete variable domain, with remaining parts taken from reference TRBV7-2 and TRBJ2-7, reads GAGVSQSPSNKVTEKGKDVELRCDPISGHTALYWYRQSLGQGLEFLIYFQGNSAPDKSGLPSDRFSAERTGGSVSTLTIQRTQQEDSAVYLCASSYGLAGEQYFGPGTRLTVT.

The rearrangement joins TRBV6-4 to TRBJ1-2; 11 nucleotides line up with TRBD1. The CDR3 has 14 residues. Germline loops: CDR1 MRHNA, CDR2 SNTAGT. Unmatched junction bases numbered 2, after V lost 2 bases and J lost 6 bases. The CDR3 DNA is TGTGCCAGCAGTGACAGGACAGGGGGCAATGGCTACACCTTC. As protein: CASSDRTGGNGYTF.

The chain has TRBV15 and TRBJ1-2; D is undetermined. The CDR3 is made up of 13 amino acids. CDR1 is LNHNV and CDR2 is YYDKDF in the germline V gene (reference sequence). V was cut by 0 bases and J by 4 bases, with 6 bases left in between. CDR3 bases: TGTGCCACCAGCAGAGATGAACTCTATGGCTACACCTTC. This codes for CATSRDELYGYTF.

The rearrangement joins TRBV7-9 to TRBJ1-1; possible D gene TRBD1, 5 bases. The germline gives CDR1 SEHNR, CDR2 FQNEAQ (reference sequence). The CDR3 has 14 residues. V was shortened by 7 bases and J by 5 bases, with 17 bases between the two germline ends. The CDR3: CASNPRGVGTEAFF. For the CDR3, the DNA is TGTGCCAGCAACCCTCGGGGGGTCGGAACTGAAGCTTTCTTT.

The chain combines TRBV29-1 with TRBJ1-5; D ambiguous. CDR1 and CDR2 (germline): SQVTM, ANQGSEA. The CDR3 runs to 16 residues. Trimming shortened V by 0 bases and J by 4 bases, and 16 bases separated the two germline ends. CDR3 sequence: CSVEDRAGGNNQPQHF. The CDR3 DNA reads as TGCAGCGTTGAAGATCGGGCCGGAGGTAATAATCAGCCCCAGCATTTT.

This clone was found once. The chain couples TRBV10-3 to TRBJ1-2, with unresolved D. Germline V gene lookup returns CDR1 ENHRY and CDR2 SYGVKD. Trimming cost V 6 bases and J 7 bases, with 9 bases left between them. CDR3 length: 11 residues. DNA for the CDR3: TGTGCCATCAGCGAAGCAATTGGCTACACCTTC. Its translation: CAISEAIGYTF.

This clone was seen just once. V is TRBV18 and J is TRBJ2-2; TRBD1 matches at 9 bases. CDR3 size: 17 residues. The germline gives CDR1 KGHSH, CDR2 LQKENI. Unmatched junction bases numbered 6, after V lost 2 bases and J lost 2 bases. CDR3 amino acids: CASSPKGTGSNTGELFF. CDR3 bases: TGTGCCAGCTCACCAAAAGGGACAGGGAGCAACACCGGGGAGCTGTTTTTT.

This clone was detected only once. This sequence joins TRBV7-9 and TRBJ2-7; D is perhaps TRBD1 (6 bases). The CDR3 totals 15 residues. V was cut by 5 bases and J by 2 bases, with 16 bases left in between. Germline-derived CDR1 and CDR2 are SEHNR and FQNEAQ (reference sequence). The CDR3 DNA sequence: TGTGCCAGCAGCGGACCAGGGGTCTTAGCCTACGAGCAGTACTTC. This codes for CASSGPGVLAYEQYF.

This clone occurred many times. This chain uses TRBV27 with TRBJ2-2; D is perhaps TRBD1 (6 bases). V was cut by 5 bases and J by 5 bases, with 24 bases left in between. CDR1 and CDR2 (germline): MNHEY, SMNVEV (reference sequence). The CDR3 has 18 residues. The DNA for the CDR3 is TGTGCCAGCAGTCCCCTTGAGGGGACATCCCTGGGGACCGGGGAGCTGTTTTTT. Its translation: CASSPLEGTSLGTGELFF.

This chain uses TRBV5-1 with TRBJ1-3, with a possible D match to TRBD1 (6 bases). Per the germline V gene, CDR1 is SGHRS and CDR2 is YFSETQ. V lost 0 bases and J lost 0, with 13 bases in between. CDR3 length: 17 residues. CDR3: CASSLAGQTGSGNTIYF. Written as DNA, the CDR3 is TGCGCCAGCAGCTTGGCCGGACAGACTGGCTCTGGAAACACCATATATTTT. Filled out from reference TRBV5-1 and TRBJ1-3, the complete variable domain reads KAGVTQTPRYLIKTRGQQVTLSCSPISGHRSVSWYQQTPGQGLQFLFEYFSETQRNKGNFPGRFSGRQFSNSRSEMNVSTLELGDSALYLCASSLAGQTGSGNTIYFGEGSWLTVV.

The chain recombines TRBV10-3 with TRBJ2-5, with D possibly being TRBD1 (6 bases). Germline V gives CDR1 ENHRY, CDR2 SYGVKD. The CDR3 loop spans 15 amino acids. Trimming cost V 4 bases and J 2 bases, with 14 bases left between them. The CDR3: CAISGGRGSQETQYF. CDR3 sequence (DNA): TGTGCCATCAGTGGCGGCAGGGGATCACAAGAGACCCAGTACTTC.

J is TRBJ1-6 and V is TRBV7-6; TRBD1 matches at 9 bases. Germline V lookup: CDR1 SGHVS, CDR2 FNYEAQ. This CDR3 has 15 residues. After removal of 5 bases from V and 7 bases from J, the junction contained 6 bases not matched to a gene. CDR3 in amino acids: CASSPGTGTNSPLHF. The CDR3 DNA sequence: TGTGCCAGCAGCCCTGGGACAGGGACGAATTCACCCCTCCACTTT.

This clone was recorded only once. The chain uses TRBV5-8 and TRBJ2-2; 10 bases are a match to TRBD1. Looked up from germline, CDR1 is SGHTS and CDR2 is YDEGEE. The CDR3 covers 16 residues. After removal of 2 bases from V and 0 bases from J, the junction contained 1 base not matched to a gene. In DNA form, the CDR3 reads TGTGCCAGCAGCTTTGGGACAGGGGCGAACACCGGGGAGCTGTTTTTT. As protein: CASSFGTGANTGELFF.

V and J are TRBV10-2 and TRBJ2-7; D possibly corresponds to TRBD1 (7 bases). Germline CDR1 and CDR2: WSHSY and SAAADI. Trimming shortened V by 0 bases and J by 3 bases, and 18 bases separated the two germline ends. The CDR3 runs to 17 residues. In nucleotides, the CDR3 is TGCGCCAGCAGTGAGTCAGCCGGAGGGGCAGGGGGCTACGAGCAGTACTTC. Translated: CASSESAGGAGGYEQYF.

The chain links TRBV12-2 to TRBJ1-4. TRBV12-2 is flagged as a pseudogene. The CDR3 consists of 17 residues. For the CDR3, the DNA is TGTGCAAGTCGCTTAGCGTCGGGGTTAGCAACTAATGAAAAACTGTTTTTT. Its translation: CASRLASGLATNEKLFF.

This clone was found once. The chain carries TRBV19 and TRBJ1-1, with a weak D call TRBD1 (6 bases). V lost 5 bases to trimming and J lost 4 bases, with 17 bases between them. The CDR3 is 15 residues long. Germline V lookup: CDR1 LNHDA, CDR2 SQIVND (reference sequence). CDR3 DNA: TGTGCCAGTAGTGAAACAGGGCATGGTGGCACTGAAGCTTTCTTT. The encoded protein is CASSETGHGGTEAFF.

The J gene is TRBJ1-4, the V gene TRBV5-6; D is perhaps TRBD1 (5 bases). The CDR3 covers 14 residues. Trimming pared 2 bases from V and 4 bases from J, leaving 9 bases between. Germline loops: CDR1 SGHDT, CDR2 YYEEEE. The CDR3, as DNA: TGTGCCAGCAGCTTCGGGGGTGGTAATGAAAAACTGTTTTTT. This encodes CASSFGGGNEKLFF. Using reference TRBV5-6 and TRBJ1-4 for the parts outside the CDR3, the full variable domain is DAGVTQSPTHLIKTRGQQVTLRCSPKSGHDTVSWYQQALGQGPQFIFQYYEEEERQRGNFPDRFSGHQFPNYSSELNVNALLLGDSALYLCASSFGGGNEKLFFGSGTQLSVL.

The CDR3 sequence: CATSESDRAYGYTF. The CDR3 DNA follows: TGTGCCACCAGTGAGAGTGACAGGGCCTATGGCTACACCTTC. The chain recombines TRBV24-1 with TRBJ1-2; 7 nucleotides match TRBD1. V shed 4 bases, J shed 4 bases, and the junction held 5 bases outside the gene matches. Germline V gene lookup returns CDR1 KGHDR and CDR2 SFDVKD. The CDR3 sequence is 14 residues long.

The chain is built from TRBV11-3 and TRBJ2-5, with TRBD2 matching over 7 bases. Losses at the gene ends were 4 bases for V and 2 bases for J; bases not matched to a gene: 7. This CDR3 region has 15 residues. Germline loops: CDR1 SGHNT, CDR2 YENEEA. CDR3 sequence (DNA): TGTGCCAGCAGCTCGTCCGCGGGGGAGCAAGAGACCCAGTACTTC. Its protein product is CASSSSAGEQETQYF.

The rearrangement links TRBV18 to TRBJ1-5, with 8 bases fitting TRBD1. Germline CDR1 is KGHSH and CDR2 is LQKENI. Trimming took 3 bases from V and 5 from J; bases not matched to a gene: 9. The CDR3 totals 16 residues. The DNA for the CDR3 is TGTGCCAGCTCACCGTCCCGACAGGGGCCCTATCAGCCCCAGCATTTT. The encoded protein is CASSPSRQGPYQPQHF.

The gene calls are TRBV4-1 and TRBJ2-3; TRBD2 matches at 10 bases. V trimming: 4 bases; J trimming: 0 bases; junction bases outside the gene matches: 7. Germline assignment: CDR1 MGHRA and CDR2 YSYEKL. The CDR3 is 17 amino acids. This chain's CDR3 is CASSPSGGVSSTDTQYF. DNA of the CDR3: TGCGCCAGCAGCCCCAGCGGGGGGGTTTCTAGCACAGATACGCAGTATTTT.

V gene TRBV7-2 combines with J gene TRBJ1-1; TRBD1 aligns across 8 bases. Germline CDR1 SGHTA, CDR2 FQGNSA. The V gene end was trimmed by 4 bases and the J gene end by 1 base; junction bases not matched to a gene: 2. The CDR3 totals 14 residues. CDR3 in amino acids: CASSSQGGNTEAFF. The CDR3 DNA follows: TGTGCCAGCAGCTCACAGGGGGGGAACACTGAAGCTTTCTTT. The variable domain in full, completed from reference TRBV7-2 and TRBJ1-1, reads GAGVSQSPSNKVTEKGKDVELRCDPISGHTALYWYRQSLGQGLEFLIYFQGNSAPDKSGLPSDRFSAERTGGSVSTLTIQRTQQEDSAVYLCASSSQGGNTEAFFGQGTRLTVV.

J is TRBJ2-1 and V is TRBV30; no firm D call. Germline-derived CDR1 and CDR2 are GTSNPN and SVGIG (reference sequence). Trimming pared 5 bases from V and 9 bases from J, leaving 14 bases between. The CDR3 contains 12 residues. The CDR3 reads CAWDRSYGEQFF. The CDR3 DNA reads TGTGCCTGGGATCGGAGCTACGGTGAGCAGTTCTTC. Filled out from reference TRBV30 and TRBJ2-1, the complete variable domain reads SQTIHQWPATLVQPVGSPLSLECTVEGTSNPNLYWYRQAAGRGLQLLFYSVGIGQISSEVPQNLSASRPQDRQFILSSKKLLLSDSGFYLCAWDRSYGEQFFGPGTRLTVL.

This chain connects TRBV6-5 to TRBJ2-1, with D hard to call. Germline lookup yields CDR1 MNHEY and CDR2 SVGAGI. CDR3 length equals 11 residues. Between the trimmed V and J ends, which lost 9 bases and 9 bases, there was a span of 12 bases. CDR3 bases: TGTGCCAGTTGGTTAGAGGTTGAGCAGTTCTTC. This codes for CASWLEVEQFF.

The chain has TRBV3-1 (or the pseudogene TRBV3-2) and TRBJ2-1, with D possibly being TRBD2 (6 bases). Germline V gives CDR1 LGHDT, CDR2 YNNKEL (reference sequence). The CDR3 extends over 16 amino acids. With 3 bases removed from V and 3 bases from J, the gap between germline ends came to 15 bases. As DNA, the CDR3 is TGTGCCAGCAGCCAGGCCGGGAGTCAAGGCTACAATGAGCAGTTCTTC. Protein sequence: CASSQAGSQGYNEQFF.

J is TRBJ2-7 and V is TRBV28; a weak D match, TRBD2 (5 bases). The CDR3 contains 16 residues. The V and J ends lost 6 bases and 0 bases respectively, with 18 bases between them. Germline V lookup: CDR1 MDHEN, CDR2 SYDVKM. The CDR3 DNA is TGTGCCAGCAGCCCTCGACCGGCCCGGGGCTCCTACGAGCAGTACTTC. As protein: CASSPRPARGSYEQYF.

The V gene is TRBV10-3, the J gene TRBJ2-7, with a weak D call TRBD1 (6 bases). The V gene lost 6 bases and the J gene lost 2 bases, with 11 bases spanning the gap. Germline CDR1 and CDR2: ENHRY and SYGVKD. This CDR3 has 13 residues. This CDR3 reads CAISPGETYEQYF. In DNA, the CDR3 is TGTGCCATCAGCCCAGGGGAAACCTACGAGCAGTACTTC.

The V call is TRBV9, the J call TRBJ2-3; 9 nucleotides line up with TRBD2. The J segment lost 5 bases and the V segment lost 3 bases, leaving 10 bases of the junction unmatched. Looked up from germline, CDR1 is SGDLS and CDR2 is YYNGEE. The CDR3 length is 16 residues. DNA of the CDR3: TGTGCCAGCAGCGAGAGTCCTAGCGGGGTCAGAGATACGCAGTATTTT. Translating it yields CASSESPSGVRDTQYF. Combining the CDR3 with reference TRBV9 and TRBJ2-3 gives the whole variable domain DSGVTQTPKHLITATGQRVTLRCSPRSGDLSVYWYQQSLDQGLQFLIQYYNGEERAKGNILERFSAQQFPDLHSELNLSSLELGDSALYFCASSESPSGVRDTQYFGPGTRLTVL.